This paragraph covers one T cell receptor beta chain sequence. In the source study's methods: The authors estimated nucleated cell counts from reference gene primer amplification. Here immunoSEQ multiplex PCR was the method, and the copy in TCRdb shows in-frame clones only, minus some. V, J and clone size are those of that table, while D and trimming were read from the DNA. The sample yields fewer than 350,000 clones, around 87% seen once. The CDR3 totals 17 residues. From germline, CDR1 is SGHKS and CDR2 YYEKEE (reference sequence). The J segment lost 6 bases and the V segment lost 1 base, leaving 11 bases of the junction unmatched. The sample is drawn from a study of blood T cell repertoires in COVID-19. Background on the study: COVID-19 samples collected from the United States, Italy and Spain covered acute and convalescent phases. PBMCs, B-cell-depleted T cells, or T cells provided the cDNA or gDNA that made up the material.

This chain uses TRBV5-5 with TRBJ2-1, with 9 bases matching TRBD2. The TCR originated in a woman aged 45-65 years who had recovered from COVID-19. The sample was peripheral blood. The chain's CDR3 is CASSLSLWLAGSNEQFF. In DNA, the CDR3 is TGTGCCAGCAGCTTGTCATTGTGGCTAGCGGGATCCAATGAGCAGTTCTTC.